One and the same sample provided the 21 T cell receptor beta chains below, sequenced in a study of shared clonotypes between healthy human individuals. Assay: immunoSEQ multiplex PCR; the TCRdb copy retains only in-frame clones and omits some. The sample lists some 630,000 clones, around 72% occurring once. The specimen was memory CD4+ T cells sorted from blood. Subset indicated: CD45RA-negative fraction. Receptor source: a woman aged 30 to 39 in good health.

The chain combines TRBV7-9 with TRBJ2-7; D possibly corresponds to TRBD1 (5 bases). Trimming shortened V by 5 bases and J by 2 bases, and 16 bases separated the two germline ends. CDR3 length: 15 residues. Germline CDR1 and CDR2: SEHNR and FQNEAQ (reference sequence). The CDR3 is CASSTGRVIAYEQYF. The DNA of the CDR3 is TGTGCCAGCAGCACTGGCAGGGTAATTGCCTACGAGCAGTACTTC.

This clone came up once. The chain carries TRBV6-5 and TRBJ1-2, with D tentatively TRBD1 (6 bases). This CDR3 spans 14 amino acids. Between the trimmed V and J ends, which lost 5 bases and 8 bases, there was a span of 18 bases. Germline-derived CDR1 and CDR2 are MNHEY and SVGAGI. CDR3 sequence: CASSTNSGADGYTF. The CDR3 DNA reads TGTGCCAGCAGTACCAATTCAGGGGCGGACGGCTACACCTTC.

The chain joins TRBV25-1 to TRBJ2-1, with D possibly being TRBD2 (6 bases). The CDR3 is made up of 15 amino acids. CDR1 is MGHDK, CDR2 SYGVNS, per germline. Trimming cost V 2 bases and J 5 bases, with 13 bases left between them. CDR3 protein: CASSEIGTGNNEQFF. CDR3 nucleotide sequence: TGTGCCAGCAGTGAAATTGGGACTGGGAACAATGAGCAGTTCTTC.

V and J are TRBV10-3 and TRBJ2-7, with D maybe TRBD2 (6 bases). V lost 2 bases and J lost 4, with 12 bases in between. CDR1 and CDR2 (germline): ENHRY, SYGVKD. This CDR3 is built from 14 residues. The CDR3 protein is CAISEVGGRYEQYF. For the CDR3, the DNA is TGTGCCATCAGTGAGGTGGGAGGTCGATACGAGCAGTACTTC.

The CDR3, as DNA: TGTGCCAGTAGGCGCAGGGGACCGAACACTGAAGCTTTCTTT. As protein: CASRRRGPNTEAFF. The chain employs TRBV19 and TRBJ1-1; TRBD1 might be the D (6 bases). Germline V gene data show CDR1 as LNHDA and CDR2 as SQIVND (reference sequence). This CDR3 comprises 14 residues. Trimming removed 6 bases from V and 1 base from J, with 12 bases in between.

V gene TRBV28 combines with J gene TRBJ1-5; 8 bases map to TRBD1. The CDR3 sequence is 15 residues long. Germline assignment: CDR1 MDHEN and CDR2 SYDVKM. V shed 6 bases, J shed 0 bases, and the junction held 4 bases outside the gene matches. This chain's CDR3 is CASSPTGVSNQPQHF. The CDR3 coding sequence is TGTGCCAGCAGCCCGACAGGGGTTAGCAATCAGCCCCAGCATTTT.

The chain uses TRBV29-1 and TRBJ1-1; 9 nucleotides line up with TRBD1. With 7 bases clipped from V and 5 bases from J, the junction kept 8 bases outside the gene matches. The germline V gene has CDR1 SQVTM and CDR2 ANQGSEA. This CDR3 spans 13 amino acids. This CDR3 reads CSGRTGQGTEAFF. The CDR3 DNA follows: TGCAGCGGCAGGACGGGACAGGGTACTGAAGCTTTCTTT.

This sequence joins TRBV29-1 and TRBJ1-3, with D tentatively TRBD1 (6 bases). Per the germline V gene, CDR1 is SQVTM and CDR2 is ANQGSEA. The CDR3 has 14 residues. V was trimmed by 7 bases and J by 4 bases, leaving 17 bases between them. DNA for the CDR3: TGCAGCGCTGGAACAGGGTGGACGGGAAACACCATATATTTT. Its protein product is CSAGTGWTGNTIYF. Drawing the rest from reference TRBV29-1 and TRBJ1-3, the complete variable domain is SAVISQKPSRDICQRGTSLTIQCQVDSQVTMMFWYRQQPGQSLTLIATANQGSEATYESGFVIDKFPISRPNLTFSTLTVSNMSPEDSSIYLCSAGTGWTGNTIYFGEGSWLTVV.

This clone was observed a few times. This chain connects TRBV23-1 to TRBJ2-5, with 14 positions matching TRBD2. TRBV23-1 belongs to the ORF category, with a function that is uncertain. J gave up 4 bases and V 4 bases, and 11 bases lay outside the gene matches. The CDR3 is 18 residues long. CDR3: CASSPPGLAGVLGETQYF. In DNA, the CDR3 is TGCGCCAGCAGTCCACCGGGACTAGCGGGAGTGTTGGGAGAGACCCAGTACTTC.

This clone was seen only a few times. The chain links TRBV7-9 to TRBJ2-3, with 11 bases identical to TRBD2. The V gene's germline CDR1 is SEHNR and CDR2 FQNEAQ (reference sequence). The V segment lost 5 bases and the J segment 4 bases; nucleotides outside the gene matches: 11. The CDR3 has 17 amino acids. CDR3 nucleotide sequence: TGTGCCAGCAGCGGTCGCGCTTTAGCGGGAGGGGCAGATACGCAGTATTTT. Protein product: CASSGRALAGGADTQYF.

This clone was seen only a few times. The V gene is TRBV7-9, the J gene TRBJ2-2; 8 nucleotides align to TRBD2. V trimming: 2 bases; J trimming: 4 bases; junction bases outside the gene matches: 3. CDR3 length equals 15 residues. Per germline, CDR1 SEHNR and CDR2 FQNEAQ (reference sequence). The CDR3 coding sequence is TGTGCCAGCAGCTTAAGCGGGAGTATCACCGGGGAGCTGTTTTTT. It translates to CASSLSGSITGELFF.

With regard to this clone: Distinct nucleotide sequences in the sample also encode this CDR3. This chain links TRBV27 with TRBJ2-2; D is unclear. This CDR3 region has 13 residues. Germline V lookup: CDR1 MNHEY, CDR2 SMNVEV (reference sequence). Trimming removed 2 bases at V and 4 bases at J, with 5 bases between. In nucleotides, the CDR3 is TGTGCCAGCAGTTTACTGGGCACCGGGGAGCTGTTTTTT. It is translated as CASSLLGTGELFF.

The chain employs TRBV11-2 and TRBJ2-3, with 8 bases that match TRBD2. J was trimmed by 1 base and V by 0 bases; bases with no gene match: 3. CDR3 size: 16 residues. Germline V gene sequence: CDR1 SGHAT, CDR2 FQNNGV. The CDR3 sequence: CASSLELLAGTDTQYF. In DNA form, the CDR3 reads TGTGCCAGCAGCTTAGAATTACTAGCGGGCACAGATACGCAGTATTTT.

The chain uses TRBV28 and TRBJ2-7, with D unresolved. V was trimmed by 6 bases and J by 0 bases, leaving 12 bases between them. CDR1 is MDHEN and CDR2 is SYDVKM in the germline V gene. This CDR3 has 14 residues. The CDR3 DNA sequence: TGTGCCAGCAGGCCAGGCCCCGGCTCCTACGAGCAGTACTTC. It is translated as CASRPGPGSYEQYF.

The rearrangement links TRBV7-9 to TRBJ2-1; possibly TRBD1 or TRBD2 for D (5 bases each). Germline loops: CDR1 SEHNR, CDR2 FQNEAQ (reference sequence). The CDR3 consists of 15 residues. Trimming removed 7 bases at V and 2 bases at J, with 15 bases between. The CDR3 DNA reads as TGTGCCAGCACGACCGGGGACGGCGCCTACAATGAGCAGTTCTTC. It codes for CASTTGDGAYNEQFF.

The chain joins TRBV11-1 to TRBJ2-5; D call uncertain. Germline V gives CDR1 SGHAT, CDR2 FQDESV (reference sequence). The V gene lost 5 bases and the J gene lost 0 bases, with 10 bases spanning the gap. CDR3 size: 14 residues. Here the CDR3 reads CASSPGPHQETQYF. As DNA, the CDR3 is TGTGCCAGCAGCCCTGGACCCCACCAAGAGACCCAGTACTTC.

This clone came up once. The chain is built from TRBV11-1 and TRBJ2-5, with 8 bases aligning to TRBD1. The CDR3 runs to 14 residues. Germline CDR1 is SGHAT and CDR2 is FQDESV (reference sequence). The junction had 4 bases not matched to a gene; V was cut back by 5 bases and J by 2 bases. CDR3 protein: CASSPGQGQETQYF. CDR3 nucleotides: TGTGCCAGCAGCCCAGGACAGGGACAAGAGACCCAGTACTTC.

The J gene is TRBJ2-1, the V gene TRBV28; maybe TRBD2 (6 bases). In germline, CDR1 is MDHEN, CDR2 SYDVKM. V shed 2 bases and J shed 10 bases, with 18 bases lying between them. CDR3 size: 15 residues. The CDR3 sequence: CASSLSPPGEREQFF. DNA of the CDR3: TGTGCCAGCAGTTTAAGTCCCCCGGGAGAACGGGAGCAGTTCTTC.

The rearrangement joins TRBV7-6 to TRBJ2-7; weak D call: TRBD2 (5 bases). The CDR3 is 15 residues long. Germline assignment: CDR1 SGHVS and CDR2 FNYEAQ. Trimming stripped 1 base from V and 2 bases from J, with 12 bases between. In DNA, the CDR3 is TGTGCCAGCAGCTTAGGCCACACGGGGACCTACGAGCAGTACTTC. Its protein is CASSLGHTGTYEQYF.

This clone was recorded once. The gene calls are TRBV18 and TRBJ1-1; weak D call: TRBD1 (5 bases). The CDR3 length is 13 residues. Germline assignment: CDR1 KGHSH and CDR2 LQKENI. V was cut by 4 bases and J by 6 bases, with 12 bases left in between. The chain's CDR3 is CASSQAGTSEAFF. As DNA, the CDR3 is TGTGCCAGCTCACAAGCCGGGACGTCTGAAGCTTTCTTT.

The rearrangement uses TRBV10-3 and TRBJ1-5; TRBD1 might be the D (5 bases). V lost 0 bases and J lost 0, with 15 bases in between. Looked up from germline, CDR1 is ENHRY and CDR2 is SYGVKD. The CDR3 is 18 residues long. CDR3 sequence reads: CAISESRMWGDSNQPQHF. CDR3 sequence (DNA): TGTGCCATCAGTGAGTCGCGGATGTGGGGGGATAGCAATCAGCCCCAGCATTTT.